The 23 T cell receptor beta chains below were found in one sample sequenced in a study of blood T cells in healthy people across ages (dated by TCRdb to the mid-2010s). The method was 5' RACE. Sequenced using an Illumina HiSeq 2500. A second PCR of roughly 7 to 12 cycles was run with a J-beta primer mix and a sample-barcoded 5' primer. Using fastp at Q25 and MiXCR, TCRdb reprocessed the public reads and kept productive beta chains. Rows merge per CDR3 protein into single entries with the most common DNA and genes. This sample lists about 1.6 million distinct CDR3 sequences; about 35% were detected once. The leading ten clones occupy approximately 11% of the sample. The specimen sequenced was blood. The receptor set was obtained from a woman aged 25 to 45 in good health.

The sample holds a few counts of this clonotype. This sequence joins TRBV9 and TRBJ2-5; 7 nucleotides align to TRBD2. The CDR3 sequence is 14 residues long. V lost 1 base and J lost 11; bases outside the gene matches: 11. From germline, CDR1 is SGDLS and CDR2 YYNGEE. CDR3 protein: CASSVTSAYEEQYF. CDR3 in DNA: TGTGCCAGCAGCGTAACTAGCGCTTATGAGGAGCAGTACTTC.

This clonotype occurred a few times. V is TRBV27 and J is TRBJ2-7, with 7 bases aligning to TRBD1. This CDR3 comprises 14 residues. J gave up 3 bases and V 5 bases, and 7 bases lay outside the gene matches. Germline CDR1 reads MNHEY; CDR2 reads SMNVEV (reference sequence). In nucleotides, the CDR3 is TGTGCCAGCAGTATCGGGACAGCACTCTACGAGCAGTACTTC. Protein sequence: CASSIGTALYEQYF.

The chain combines TRBV20-1 with TRBJ2-1; 12 bases match TRBD2. Germline CDR1 is DFQATT and CDR2 is SNEGSKA (reference sequence). Trimming cost V 4 bases and J 3 bases; bases outside gene matches: 7. CDR3 size: 16 residues. The CDR3 loop reads CSANPLAGGFYNEQFF. Here the CDR3 DNA reads TGCAGTGCTAACCCACTAGCGGGAGGATTCTACAATGAGCAGTTCTTC.

The chain uses TRBV7-9 and TRBJ2-7, with D perhaps assigned TRBD1 or TRBD2 (6 bases each). The V gene's germline CDR1 is SEHNR and CDR2 FQNEAQ (reference sequence). V was cut by 1 base and J by 2 bases, with 12 bases left in between. This CDR3 is built from 15 residues. Here the CDR3 reads CASSLGGRGPYEQYF. The CDR3 DNA follows: TGTGCCAGCAGCTTAGGGGGGCGGGGCCCCTACGAGCAGTACTTC.

CDR3 region: CSVEEPGGNEQFF. The CDR3 DNA is TGCAGCGTTGAAGAGCCCGGTGGTAACGAGCAGTTCTTC. This chain joins TRBV29-1 and TRBJ2-1; D not resolved. Between the trimmed V and J ends, which lost 0 bases and 10 bases, there was a span of 13 bases. The germline V gene encodes CDR1 SQVTM and CDR2 ANQGSEA. CDR3 size: 13 residues.

This clonotype was observed a few times. The chain carries TRBV28 and TRBJ2-1, with TRBD2 matching over 8 bases. The CDR3 runs to 12 residues. The germline V gene encodes CDR1 MDHEN and CDR2 SYDVKM. The ends lost 10 bases at V and 9 bases at J; junction bases unmatched: 8. CDR3 DNA sequence: TGTGCCACTGGCACCAGCGGGAGTGAGCAGTTCTTC. Its protein is CATGTSGSEQFF. Full variable domain (rest looked up from reference TRBV28 and TRBJ2-1): DVKVTQSSRYLVKRTGEKVFLECVQDMDHENMFWYRQDPGLGLRLIYFSYDVKMKEKGDIPEGYSVSREKKERFSLILESASTNQTSMYLCATGTSGSEQFFGPGTRLTVL.

The sample holds a few counts of this clonotype. This chain joins TRBV20-1 and TRBJ2-5; 9 nucleotides align to TRBD2. V lost 3 bases, J lost 6 bases, and 11 bases stayed unmatched. The CDR3 sequence is 15 residues long. Germline V gene sequence: CDR1 DFQATT, CDR2 SNEGSKA (reference sequence). CDR3 amino acids: CSASLRGGPEKTQYF. The DNA for the CDR3 is TGCAGTGCTAGTTTGCGGGGGGGCCCTGAAAAGACCCAGTACTTC.

The sample holds a few counts of this clonotype. The chain carries TRBV11-2 and TRBJ1-1; D possibly corresponds to TRBD1 (5 bases). CDR1 SGHAT and CDR2 FQNNGV come from the germline V gene. The V end lost 2 bases, the J end lost 5 bases, and 9 bases lay between the germline ends. CDR3 length: 13 residues. Written as DNA, the CDR3 is TGTGCCAGCAGCTTATGGGGCCAGACTGAAGCTTTCTTT. Its protein product is CASSLWGQTEAFF. Looking up the rest from reference TRBV11-2 and TRBJ1-1 gives the full variable domain: EAGVAQSPRYKIIEKRQSVAFWCNPISGHATLYWYQQILGQGPKLLIQFQNNGVVDDSQLPKDRFSAERLKGVDSTLKIQPAKLEDSAVYLCASSLWGQTEAFFGQGTRLTVV.

The CDR3 bases are TGTGCCAGCAGTGACACACGGGGCAATGGCTACACCTTC. Protein: CASSDTRGNGYTF. The chain links TRBV6-1 to TRBJ1-2; TRBD1 might be the D (5 bases). The CDR3 is made up of 13 amino acids. Germline V lookup: CDR1 MNHNS, CDR2 SASEGT. Trimming removed 3 bases at V and 6 bases at J, with 11 bases between.

This chain uses TRBV29-1 with TRBJ2-7; 8 bases agree with TRBD1. The J call could be wrong; TRBJ2-4 is a better fit for the DNA end. Germline V gene sequence: CDR1 SQVTM, CDR2 ANQGSEA. The CDR3 sequence is 12 residues long. This chain's CDR3 is CSVQQGANIQYF. CDR3 DNA sequence: TGCAGCGTTCAGCAGGGGGCTAACATTCAGTACTTC.

This clonotype was picked up a small number of times. The chain combines TRBV4-1 with TRBJ1-1, with TRBD1 as a possible D gene (6 bases). The CDR3 contains 13 residues. Between the trimmed V and J ends, which lost 6 bases and 3 bases, there was a span of 11 bases. Germline lookup yields CDR1 MGHRA and CDR2 YSYEKL. This chain's CDR3 is CASREGTYTEAFF. CDR3 bases: TGCGCCAGCAGAGAAGGGACATACACTGAAGCTTTCTTT.

This clonotype was counted a single time. V is TRBV11-2 and J is TRBJ2-1; D remains unclear. This CDR3 is 13 amino acids long. Germline V lookup: CDR1 SGHAT, CDR2 FQNNGV. With 0 bases removed from V and 14 bases from J, the gap between germline ends came to 14 bases. This CDR3 is CASSLDPLTGKFF. DNA for the CDR3: TGTGCCAGCAGCTTAGACCCACTGACTGGGAAGTTCTTC.

The rearrangement joins TRBV7-2 to TRBJ2-6; 7 positions agree with TRBD1. Germline V gives CDR1 SGHTA, CDR2 FQGNSA. This CDR3 has 15 amino acids. The junction had 4 bases not matched to a gene; V was cut back by 4 bases and J by 4 bases. The CDR3 DNA reads TGTGCCAGCAGCTCCGACAGGGTCGGGGCCAACGTCCTGACTTTC. It translates to CASSSDRVGANVLTF. The full variable domain, completed using reference TRBV7-2 and TRBJ2-6, is GAGVSQSPSNKVTEKGKDVELRCDPISGHTALYWYRQSLGQGLEFLIYFQGNSAPDKSGLPSDRFSAERTGGSVSTLTIQRTQQEDSAVYLCASSSDRVGANVLTFGAGSRLTVL.

V is TRBV7-9 and J is TRBJ2-5; D remains unclear. The germline V gene has CDR1 SEHNR and CDR2 FQNEAQ (reference sequence). Trimming cost V 0 bases and J 2 bases, with 10 bases left between them. This CDR3 has 15 residues. The CDR3 sequence is CASSLAPSSQETQYF. In DNA form, the CDR3 reads TGTGCCAGCAGCTTAGCGCCATCCTCACAAGAGACCCAGTACTTC.

This clonotype was detected ten times or more. This sequence joins TRBV6-2 or TRBV6-3 and TRBJ2-7; D is perhaps TRBD1 (7 bases). With 5 bases removed from V and 7 bases from J, the gap between germline ends came to 12 bases. This CDR3 comprises 12 residues. CDR1 is MNHEY, CDR2 SVGEGT, per germline. The DNA for the CDR3 is TGTGCCAGCAGTGGACCAGGGGGGGAGCAGTACTTC. Translating gives CASSGPGGEQYF.

This chain joins TRBV13 and TRBJ1-2, with a possible D match to TRBD1 (5 bases). V lost 6 bases, J lost 2 bases, and 19 bases lay in between. Germline-derived CDR1 and CDR2 are PRHDT and FYEKMQ (reference sequence). This CDR3 contains 16 residues. CDR3 sequence: CASSYNPVQGNYGYTF. The CDR3 nucleotides read TGTGCCAGCAGTTATAACCCAGTGCAGGGAAACTATGGCTACACCTTC.

V and J are TRBV10-2 and TRBJ2-7; 11 nucleotides align to TRBD1. This CDR3 contains 15 residues. Germline loops: CDR1 WSHSY, CDR2 SAAADI. J lost 2 bases, V lost 2 bases, and 2 bases had no gene match. CDR3 bases: TGCGCCAGCAGTGAGATGGGACAGGGGGCCTACGAGCAGTACTTC. It is translated as CASSEMGQGAYEQYF.

This clonotype turned up a few times. This sequence joins TRBV27 and TRBJ2-2; TRBD2 agrees at 9 bases. The V segment lost 5 bases and the J segment 3 bases; nucleotides outside the gene matches: 7. The CDR3 contains 16 residues. Germline V gene sequence: CDR1 MNHEY, CDR2 SMNVEV (reference sequence). In DNA form, the CDR3 reads TGTGCCAGCAGTCCGTTAGCGGGAGCGGACACCGGGGAGCTGTTTTTT. It encodes CASSPLAGADTGELFF.

J is TRBJ2-1 and V is TRBV7-2, with 7 bases lining up with TRBD2. The CDR3 totals 15 residues. Looked up from germline, CDR1 is SGHTA and CDR2 is FQGNSA. J gave up 5 bases and V 5 bases, and 9 bases lay outside the gene matches. The CDR3 spells CASSPIPSGDNEQFF. The CDR3 DNA reads TGTGCCAGCAGCCCGATACCGAGCGGGGACAATGAGCAGTTCTTC.

The genes are TRBV10-3 and TRBJ1-2; D is uncertain. There are 11 residues in the CDR3. Trimming removed 7 bases from V and 5 bases from J, with 8 bases in between. Germline V gene data show CDR1 as ENHRY and CDR2 as SYGVKD. Here the CDR3 reads CAITGGYGYTF. The DNA of the CDR3 is TGTGCCATCACTGGAGGGTATGGCTACACCTTC.

About this clonotype: At one end the junction does not follow the germline gene, possibly because of a read error. The chain is built from TRBV13 and TRBJ2-3; no firm D call. The CDR3 has 13 residues. Germline V CDR1 and CDR2: PRHDT, FYEKMQ (reference sequence). The CDR3 DNA reads as TGTGCCAGCAGCAAAGAGCCCTCAGATGCGCAGTATTTT. Translation gives CASSKEPSDAQYF.

The gene calls are TRBV10-3 and TRBJ2-7; D call uncertain. Germline CDR1 and CDR2: ENHRY and SYGVKD. V was cut by 5 bases and J by 3 bases, with 8 bases left in between. The CDR3 is 12 amino acids. The CDR3 DNA reads as TGTGCCATCAGTTTGCGAAACTACGAGCAGTACTTC. Amino acid sequence: CAISLRNYEQYF.

This clonotype was seen a handful of times. The V and J genes are TRBV29-1 and TRBJ1-2; 8 bases are a match to TRBD1. This CDR3 spans 12 amino acids. V was pared by 5 bases and J by 4 bases, with 3 bases of the junction left unmatched. The germline gives CDR1 SQVTM, CDR2 ANQGSEA. The CDR3 sequence is CSVIGTGYGYTF. The CDR3 DNA is TGCAGCGTTATCGGGACAGGCTATGGCTACACCTTC.